This T cell receptor (beta chain) was captured in a study of CD8 T cells in ankylosing spondylitis. Study results and caveats: Reported data indicate significant enrichment of disease-linked clones within matched ankylosing spondylitis synovial fluid. Certain motif variants had earlier been reported in reactive arthritis synovial fluid and blood. Seven to nine highly homologous variants formed a TCR beta motif that appeared characteristic of ankylosing spondylitis blood. Disease-linked clones displayed a CD8+ phenotype and appeared relatively rarely in peripheral blood.

TCR beta libraries were made by quantitative 5'-RACE with molecular barcodes. TCRdb re-called the 5' RACE reads with MiXCR, one entry per CDR3 protein. This sample has 450,000 to 550,000 distinct CDR3 sequences, with about 5.2% found just once. This CDR3 has 16 residues. Trimming took 1 base from V and 0 from J, leaving 15 bases between them. The V gene's germline CDR1 is SQVTM and CDR2 ANQGSEA. This clonotype was picked up many times. Its antigen is unidentified. The genes are TRBV29-1 and TRBJ1-1, with a tentative D call TRBD1 (6 bases). The clonotype was recovered from a male donor with ankylosing spondylitis. The sample was blood, either unsorted or a sorted T cell fraction (not recorded which). CDR3 nucleotides: TGCAGCGTTGAAGGGCGCCCGCGGACAGTGAACACTGAAGCTTTCTTT. Its translation is CSVEGRPRTVNTEAFF. Variable domain in full (rest from reference TRBV29-1 and TRBJ1-1): SAVISQKPSRDICQRGTSLTIQCQVDSQVTMMFWYRQQPGQSLTLIATANQGSEATYESGFVIDKFPISRPNLTFSTLTVSNMSPEDSSIYLCSVEGRPRTVNTEAFFGQGTRLTVV.